Shown below are 19 T cell receptor beta chains from a single sample sequenced in a study of shared clonotypes between healthy human individuals. The assay was immunoSEQ multiplex PCR, and TCRdb's table has in-frame clones only and misses some. This sample has 450,000 to 500,000 clones, with around 80% found just once. The sample was PBMCs. The receptor source for this set is a woman in her thirties or forties in good health. Some clones in this sample may be carry-over from other donors' samples.

Details on this clone: It differs at one base from a far larger clone, so likely a read error. The V call is TRBV27, the J call TRBJ2-7; D is unclear. The CDR3 extends over 11 amino acids. Looked up from germline, CDR1 is MNHEY and CDR2 is SMNVEV (reference sequence). The V and J ends lost 4 bases and 3 bases respectively, with 4 bases between them. The CDR3 here is CASSSDYEQYF. CDR3 DNA: TGTGCCAGCAGTTCGGACTACGAGCAGTACTTC.

This clone was counted between two and nine times. The chain combines TRBV19 with TRBJ1-5; D is perhaps TRBD1 (5 bases). Trimming stripped 11 bases from V and 6 bases from J, with 5 bases between. The germline V gene encodes CDR1 LNHDA and CDR2 SQIVND (reference sequence). The CDR3 runs to 9 residues. CDR3 DNA: TGTGCCGGGGGTCAGCCCCAGCATTTT. Its protein product is CAGGQPQHF.

As concerns this clone: Given a much more abundant clone one base away, this may be a read error. Other DNA variants within this sample encode the same CDR3. The chain carries TRBV29-1 and TRBJ2-7; the D gene could be TRBD1 or TRBD2 (5 bases each). The germline CDR1 and CDR2 sequences are SQVTM and ANQGSEA. V lost 3 bases to trimming and J lost 0 bases, with 30 bases between them. The CDR3 has 20 residues. CDR3: CSVEAWAEAGTRQSSYEQYF. CDR3 coding DNA: TGCAGCGTTGAGGCCTGGGCAGAGGCGGGTACCCGACAGAGCTCCTACGAGCAGTACTTC.

V usage is TRBV11-2 and J usage is TRBJ2-5, with 9 positions matching TRBD1. V lost 1 base to trimming and J lost 7 bases; unmatched junction nucleotides: 4. The germline V gene encodes CDR1 SGHAT and CDR2 FQNNGV. The CDR3 is 14 amino acids. The CDR3 sequence: CASSLARTGVTQYF. Written as DNA, the CDR3 is TGTGCCAGCAGCTTAGCCCGGACAGGGGTGACCCAGTACTTC.

The chain is built from TRBV9 and TRBJ2-1, with 13 bases lining up with TRBD2. Looked up from germline, CDR1 is SGDLS and CDR2 is YYNGEE. J lost 8 bases, V lost 4 bases, and 9 bases had no gene match. This CDR3 region has 16 residues. CDR3 sequence (DNA): TGTGCCAGCAGCCCAGGGACTAGCGGGATGGCTGATGAGCAGTTCTTC. It translates to CASSPGTSGMADEQFF.

The chain joins TRBV29-1 to TRBJ2-2; D is uncertain. V was clipped by 7 bases and J by 3 bases, with 6 bases between them. The germline CDR1 and CDR2 sequences are SQVTM and ANQGSEA. This CDR3 spans 11 amino acids. In nucleotides, the CDR3 is TGCAGCGCCTTGTACACCGGGGAGCTGTTTTTT. Translating it yields CSALYTGELFF.

This chain connects TRBV5-6 to TRBJ1-1, with D tentatively TRBD1 (6 bases). Germline CDR1 is SGHDT and CDR2 is YYEEEE. The CDR3 length is 17 residues. Trimming took 4 bases from V and 2 from J, leaving 21 bases between them. The CDR3 loop is CASSPGGWGQLNTEAFF. The CDR3 nucleotides read TGTGCCAGCAGCCCCGGAGGGTGGGGACAACTAAACACTGAAGCTTTCTTT.

The V and J genes are TRBV18 and TRBJ1-4; no reliable D call. The CDR3 covers 15 residues. The V and J ends lost 2 bases and 7 bases respectively, with 14 bases between them. The germline V gene has CDR1 KGHSH and CDR2 LQKENI. CDR3 DNA sequence: TGTGCCAGCTCACCAGGGCCCTTCGAAGGTGAAAAACTGTTTTTT. This sequence encodes CASSPGPFEGEKLFF.

This chain connects TRBV5-1 to TRBJ2-7; D remains ambiguous. In germline, CDR1 is SGHRS, CDR2 YFSETQ. The CDR3 sequence is 13 residues long. Trimming left V 2 bases short and J 5 bases short, with 11 bases between. The DNA for the CDR3 is TGCGCCAGCAGCTTTCCCCAGCGTCACGAGCAGTACTTC. Encoded protein: CASSFPQRHEQYF.

The count of this clone is one. The rearrangement uses TRBV5-1 and TRBJ2-7; 9 bases fit TRBD2. Germline trimming cut 4 bases from V and 2 bases from J; bases unmatched to any gene: 7. The CDR3 totals 15 residues. The germline V gene has CDR1 SGHRS and CDR2 YFSETQ. As DNA, the CDR3 is TGCGCCAGCAGCCCCCGACTAGCGGAACCCTACGAGCAGTACTTC. As protein: CASSPRLAEPYEQYF.

The chain joins TRBV4-2 to TRBJ1-5, with a possible D match to TRBD1 (6 bases). The CDR3 sequence is 17 residues long. V gave up 2 bases and J gave up 3 bases, with 17 bases separating them. CDR1 is LGHNA, CDR2 YNFKEQ, per germline. CDR3 protein: CASSQPQGNGHNQPQHF. The CDR3 bases are TGTGCCAGCAGCCAACCTCAGGGGAATGGGCACAATCAGCCCCAGCATTTT.

This clone was counted only a few times. The chain uses TRBV21-1 and TRBJ2-7; the table's D call TRBD1 went unverified against the DNA. TRBV21-1 is deemed a pseudogene. The CDR3 consists of 16 residues. The CDR3, as DNA: TGTGCCAGCAGCATTAGTCCGGGACAGTCATACGGCGAGCAGTACTTC. Translating gives CASSISPGQSYGEQYF.

The chain employs TRBV7-8 and TRBJ2-3; D is unresolved. Germline lookup yields CDR1 SGHVS and CDR2 FQNEAQ. Trimming shortened V by 2 bases and J by 0 bases, and 9 bases separated the two germline ends. CDR3 length: 15 amino acids. CDR3 DNA sequence: TGTGCCAGCAGCTTAATGAGGTGGAGCACAGATACGCAGTATTTT. Amino acids: CASSLMRWSTDTQYF.

The chain is built from TRBV7-9 and TRBJ2-7; TRBD1 matches 8 bases. The V segment lost 0 bases and the J segment 3 bases; nucleotides outside the gene matches: 4. The CDR3 totals 15 residues. Germline CDR1 and CDR2: SEHNR and FQNEAQ (reference sequence). Written as DNA, the CDR3 is TGTGCCAGCAGCTTAGCTTGGACAGGGAGCTACGAGCAGTACTTC. Protein: CASSLAWTGSYEQYF. Together with reference TRBV7-9 and TRBJ2-7, the CDR3 gives the full variable domain: DTGVSQNPRHKITKRGQNVTFRCDPISEHNRLYWYRQTLGQGPEFLTYFQNEAQLEKSRLLSDRFSAERPKGSFSTLEIQRTEQGDSAMYLCASSLAWTGSYEQYFGPGTRLTVT.

This chain uses TRBV5-1 with TRBJ2-1; 7 bases map to TRBD2. The V segment lost 4 bases and the J segment 5 bases; nucleotides outside the gene matches: 9. Germline CDR1 SGHRS, CDR2 YFSETQ. The CDR3 has 15 amino acids. The CDR3 DNA reads TGCGCCAGCAGCAAACTGGCGGGAGAGGACAATGAGCAGTTCTTC. This sequence encodes CASSKLAGEDNEQFF.

With regard to this clone: The sample contains more than one DNA sequence encoding this CDR3. J is TRBJ2-7 and V is TRBV29-1, with TRBD1 as a possible D gene (5 bases). The CDR3 loop spans 13 amino acids. Germline V CDR1 and CDR2: SQVTM, ANQGSEA. Trimming stripped 5 bases from V and 2 bases from J, with 13 bases between. CDR3 coding DNA: TGCAGCGTTAATAAGACAGATACCTACGAGCAGTACTTC. Its protein is CSVNKTDTYEQYF.

On this clone: Other DNA variants within this sample encode the same CDR3. Here the CDR3 reads CASSLRGSYEQYF. Here the CDR3 DNA reads TGTGCCAGTAGTTTAAGGGGCTCCTACGAGCAGTACTTC. V gene TRBV19 combines with J gene TRBJ2-7, with D possibly TRBD1 on 5 matching bases. V was clipped by 5 bases and J by 0 bases, with 8 bases between them. This CDR3 is built from 13 residues. The germline V gene encodes CDR1 LNHDA and CDR2 SQIVND (reference sequence).

The CDR3 spells CASSVTTGQGQETQYF. CDR3 nucleotide sequence: TGTGCCAGCAGCGTGACAACGGGACAGGGCCAGGAGACCCAGTACTTC. This chain uses TRBV11-3 with TRBJ2-5, with TRBD1 identical over 9 bases. The CDR3 sequence is 16 residues long. J lost 5 bases, V lost 5 bases, and 12 bases had no gene match. Germline loops: CDR1 SGHNT, CDR2 YENEEA. Full variable domain (missing parts from reference TRBV11-3 and TRBJ2-5): EAGVVQSPRYKIIEKKQPVAFWCNPISGHNTLYWYLQNLGQGPELLIRYENEEAVDDSQLPKDRFSAERLKGVDSTLKIQPAELGDSAVYLCASSVTTGQGQETQYFGPGTRLLVL.

V is TRBV5-6 and J is TRBJ2-7; no clear D. V gave up 4 bases and J gave up 0 bases, with 5 bases separating them. In germline, CDR1 is SGHDT, CDR2 YYEEEE. This CDR3 spans 12 amino acids. CDR3 sequence reads: CASSRVSYEQYF. CDR3 DNA sequence: TGTGCCAGCAGCCGAGTCTCCTACGAGCAGTACTTC.